Below are 27 T cell receptor beta chains sequenced from a single sample in a study of long-term antiretroviral therapy in people with HIV. Survey-level immunoSEQ v3.0 assays were run. TCRdb's table, derived via immunoSEQ multiplex PCR, lists solely in-frame clones and lacks some. The sample has tens of thousands of clones; 70% to 90% are singletons. The specimen was unsorted PBMCs, collected 0.6 years after starting antiretroviral therapy. All receptors come from a man aged 55-75 years with HIV.

CDR3 protein: CASSPGTSFGGEQYF. CDR3 DNA sequence: TGCGCCAGCAGCCCCGGGACTAGTTTTGGAGGCGAGCAGTACTTC. This chain links TRBV5-1 with TRBJ2-7; 8 nucleotides match TRBD2. The CDR3 loop spans 15 amino acids. Germline V CDR1 and CDR2: SGHRS, YFSETQ. The V and J ends lost 4 bases and 6 bases, in that order; junction bases with no gene match: 12.

The chain combines TRBV27 with TRBJ2-6; 8 positions agree with TRBD1. Losses at the gene ends were 2 bases for V and 0 bases for J; bases not matched to a gene: 3. The germline V gene has CDR1 MNHEY and CDR2 SMNVEV (reference sequence). The CDR3 extends over 17 amino acids. The CDR3 bases are TGTGCCAGCAGTTTAGACAGGGGCGACTCTGGGGCCAACGTCCTGACTTTC. This translates into CASSLDRGDSGANVLTF.

For this clone: One junction end does not reproduce the germline sequence, and a read error may be involved. The chain employs TRBV7-7 and TRBJ2-3; 8 positions agree with TRBD1. CDR3 size: 14 residues. Germline V lookup: CDR1 SSHAT, CDR2 FNYEAQ (reference sequence). The CDR3 here is CASSLTGGLDTQYF. The CDR3 DNA sequence: TGTGCTAGCAGCTTAACAGGGGGACTGGATACGCAGTATTTT.

In this sample, this clone turned up a few times. V gene TRBV4-3 combines with J gene TRBJ2-2; unclear D gene. This CDR3 has 15 residues. The germline V and J ends were trimmed by 0 bases and 0 bases, with 5 bases remaining between them. Per the germline V gene, CDR1 is LGHNA and CDR2 is YSLEER. CDR3 sequence: CASSQDGANTGELFF. As DNA, the CDR3 is TGCGCCAGCAGCCAAGATGGGGCGAACACCGGGGAGCTGTTTTTT.

This rearrangement joins TRBV9 to TRBJ1-2; 10 nucleotides agree with TRBD1. V gave up 4 bases and J gave up 2 bases; unmatched junction bases: 2. Germline CDR1 SGDLS, CDR2 YYNGEE. The CDR3 covers 14 residues. The CDR3 sequence is CASSKGQGNYGYTF. The CDR3 region has the DNA TGTGCCAGCAGCAAGGGACAGGGGAACTATGGCTACACCTTC.

The chain has TRBV19 and TRBJ1-1; 7 bases match TRBD1. Germline V CDR1 and CDR2: LNHDA, SQIVND (reference sequence). There are 14 residues in the CDR3. The V segment lost 3 bases and the J segment 3 bases; nucleotides outside the gene matches: 4. The CDR3 nucleotides are TGTGCCAGTAGTATGCAGGGGGTGGACACTGAAGCTTTCTTT. Translating gives CASSMQGVDTEAFF.

The CDR3 loop reads CASSQGQNTGELFF. The DNA of the CDR3 is TGTGCCAGCAGCCAAGGACAGAACACCGGGGAGCTGTTTTTT. This chain uses TRBV7-6 with TRBJ2-2; tentatively, D is TRBD1 (5 bases). V dropped 5 bases and J dropped 1 base, with 8 bases sitting between them. Germline values: CDR1 SGHVS, CDR2 FNYEAQ. The CDR3 sequence is 14 residues long.

The chain employs TRBV5-1 and TRBJ2-3; 7 nucleotides align to TRBD2. The junction had 3 bases not matched to a gene; V was cut back by 0 bases and J by 2 bases. This CDR3 is built from 15 residues. The V gene's germline CDR1 is SGHRS and CDR2 YFSETQ. As DNA, the CDR3 is TGCGCCAGCAGCTTGGCAGCGGGGATCACAGATACGCAGTATTTT. Translated: CASSLAAGITDTQYF.

The gene calls are TRBV2 and TRBJ2-7; 8 nucleotides match TRBD2. The germline CDR1 and CDR2 sequences are SNHLY and FYNNEI. This CDR3 is built from 12 residues. J gave up 4 bases and V 11 bases, and 7 bases lay outside the gene matches. Here the CDR3 DNA reads TGTGCCCGCCCGGGGGGGGCTTACGAGCAGTACTTC. Residues: CARPGGAYEQYF. The variable domain in full, with the rest retrieved from reference TRBV2 and TRBJ2-7, is EPEVTQTPSHQVTQMGQEVILRCVPISNHLYFYWYRQILGQKVEFLVSFYNNEISEKSEIFDDQFSVERPDGSNFTLKIRSTKLEDSAMYFCARPGGAYEQYFGPGTRLTVT.

V gene TRBV19 combines with J gene TRBJ1-5; D gene unclear. This CDR3 comprises 14 residues. Looked up from germline, CDR1 is LNHDA and CDR2 is SQIVND (reference sequence). Trimming took 0 bases from V and 7 from J, leaving 10 bases between them. CDR3 DNA: TGTGCCAGTAGTATAGACAGTATTCGGCAGCCCCAGCATTTT. Translated, it gives CASSIDSIRQPQHF.

This clone appeared once. This chain connects TRBV29-1 to TRBJ2-3; 9 nucleotides align to TRBD1. This CDR3 spans 14 amino acids. Germline V lookup: CDR1 SQVTM, CDR2 ANQGSEA. J was trimmed by 3 bases and V by 8 bases; bases with no gene match: 9. The CDR3 region is CSTNTGGGTDTQYF. The CDR3 DNA is TGCAGCACGAACACAGGGGGCGGGACAGATACGCAGTATTTT.

The chain joins TRBV2 to TRBJ1-1; D perhaps matches TRBD1 (5 bases). The V gene lost 7 bases and the J gene lost 8 bases, with 14 bases spanning the gap. CDR1 and CDR2 from the germline V gene are SNHLY and FYNNEI. CDR3 length: 12 amino acids. Written as DNA, the CDR3 is TGTGCCAGCAATCCGGGACCGAGAGAAGCTTTCTTT. This sequence encodes CASNPGPREAFF.

The chain has TRBV7-2 and TRBJ2-7; D not certain. The ends were cut back, 2 bases at V and 3 bases at J, with 8 bases in the middle. This CDR3 region has 13 residues. Germline V gene data show CDR1 as SGHTA and CDR2 as FQGNSA. The DNA of the CDR3 is TGTGCCAGCAGCTTACAAGGGCGCTACGAGCAGTACTTC. Residues: CASSLQGRYEQYF.

J is TRBJ2-1 and V is TRBV9; 7 bases are a match to TRBD1. The junction had 6 bases not matched to a gene; V was cut back by 3 bases and J by 0 bases. CDR3 length: 16 residues. Germline V gives CDR1 SGDLS, CDR2 YYNGEE. CDR3 DNA: TGTGCCAGCAGCGCCAAGGGGGACAGCTCCTACAATGAGCAGTTCTTC. Translation: CASSAKGDSSYNEQFF.

V and J are TRBV29-1 and TRBJ2-3, with a weak D call TRBD2 (5 bases). V was pared by 1 base and J by 0 bases, with 11 bases between. The germline V gene encodes CDR1 SQVTM and CDR2 ANQGSEA. This CDR3 is built from 15 residues. DNA for the CDR3: TGCAGCGTTGAAGCTATGGGGAGAAGCACAGATACGCAGTATTTT. It specifies CSVEAMGRSTDTQYF.

The chain is built from TRBV19 and TRBJ1-2; 7 bases fit TRBD1. The V gene end was trimmed by 7 bases and the J gene end by 3 bases; junction bases not matched to a gene: 8. Germline V gene data show CDR1 as LNHDA and CDR2 as SQIVND (reference sequence). The CDR3 totals 14 residues. The CDR3 region is CASNADRAYYGYTF. The CDR3 DNA follows: TGTGCCAGTAACGCAGACAGGGCTTACTATGGCTACACCTTC.

The V call is TRBV29-1, the J call TRBJ1-5, with D uncertain. This CDR3 is 12 amino acids long. Trimming took 4 bases from V and 5 from J, leaving 9 bases between them. Per the germline V gene, CDR1 is SQVTM and CDR2 is ANQGSEA. The CDR3 protein is CSVGAADQPQHF. Written as DNA, the CDR3 is TGCAGCGTTGGGGCAGCTGATCAGCCCCAGCATTTT. The variable domain in full, with the rest retrieved from reference TRBV29-1 and TRBJ1-5, is SAVISQKPSRDICQRGTSLTIQCQVDSQVTMMFWYRQQPGQSLTLIATANQGSEATYESGFVIDKFPISRPNLTFSTLTVSNMSPEDSSIYLCSVGAADQPQHFGDGTRLSIL.

This clone was counted a single time. The rearrangement uses TRBV4-3 and TRBJ2-1; TRBD2 matches at 10 bases. The germline gives CDR1 LGHNA, CDR2 YSLEER. V dropped 0 bases and J dropped 15; count of bases not matched to a gene: 8. The CDR3 has 14 amino acids. DNA for the CDR3: TGCGCCAGCAGCCAAGATCTGGGACTAGCGTTGCCGTTCTTC. Its translation: CASSQDLGLALPFF.

This rearrangement joins TRBV5-1 to TRBJ2-7, with D possibly being TRBD1 (6 bases). The V end was cut by 4 bases, the J end by 5 bases, with 16 bases between. CDR3 length: 14 amino acids. Germline CDR1 SGHRS, CDR2 YFSETQ. The CDR3 reads CASSQPGEGHEQYF. The DNA of the CDR3 is TGCGCCAGCAGCCAACCAGGGGAAGGGCACGAGCAGTACTTC. Complete variable domain (other parts from reference TRBV5-1 and TRBJ2-7): KAGVTQTPRYLIKTRGQQVTLSCSPISGHRSVSWYQQTPGQGLQFLFEYFSETQRNKGNFPGRFSGRQFSNSRSEMNVSTLELGDSALYLCASSQPGEGHEQYFGPGTRLTVT.

This chain connects TRBV9 to TRBJ1-4, with a weak D call TRBD1 (5 bases). The CDR3 loop spans 16 amino acids. Germline assignment: CDR1 SGDLS and CDR2 YYNGEE. Trimming cost V 4 bases and J 11 bases, with 24 bases left between them. CDR3 in DNA: TGTGCCAGCAGCCCGGATGGGGCGGCCTTAATGAGGAAACTGTTTTTT. Its protein product is CASSPDGAALMRKLFF.

This clone was recorded only once. The chain combines TRBV11-2 with TRBJ2-1, with TRBD2 matching over 11 bases. V shed 8 bases and J 7 bases; nucleotides not matched to a gene: 10. The germline gives CDR1 SGHAT, CDR2 FQNNGV. CDR3 size: 15 residues. The CDR3 region is CASDQGASGRNEQFF. The CDR3 coding sequence is TGTGCCAGCGACCAAGGGGCTAGCGGGAGGAATGAGCAGTTCTTC.

V gene TRBV19 combines with J gene TRBJ2-7; TRBD1 agrees at 8 bases. The CDR3 contains 15 residues. Germline V gene lookup returns CDR1 LNHDA and CDR2 SQIVND (reference sequence). V trimming: 5 bases; J trimming: 2 bases; junction bases outside the gene matches: 8. CDR3 sequence: CASSGSGTGPYEQYF. The CDR3 nucleotides read TGTGCCAGTAGTGGATCCGGGACAGGACCCTACGAGCAGTACTTC. Together with reference TRBV19 and TRBJ2-7, the CDR3 gives the full variable domain: DGGITQSPKYLFRKEGQNVTLSCEQNLNHDAMYWYRQDPGQGLRLIYYSQIVNDFQKGDIAEGYSVSREKKESFPLTVTSAQKNPTAFYLCASSGSGTGPYEQYFGPGTRLTVT.

The chain combines TRBV5-1 with TRBJ2-5; 9 bases are shared with TRBD1. J gave up 5 bases and V 2 bases, and 7 bases lay outside the gene matches. This CDR3 comprises 15 residues. Germline CDR1 SGHRS, CDR2 YFSETQ. The CDR3: CASSLQGAWEETQYF. The CDR3 DNA is TGCGCCAGCAGCTTACAGGGGGCGTGGGAGGAGACCCAGTACTTC.

The chain couples TRBV21-1 to TRBJ1-4. TRBV21-1 is reported as a pseudogene. The CDR3 extends over 18 amino acids. Here the CDR3 reads CASSLTGQQRRHDEKLFF. The CDR3 region has the DNA TGTGCCAGCAGCCTCACCGGCCAGCAAAGGAGGCACGATGAAAAACTGTTTTTT.

This rearrangement joins TRBV4-1 to TRBJ2-3; D is tentatively TRBD1 or TRBD2 (6 bases each). Germline assignment: CDR1 MGHRA and CDR2 YSYEKL. This CDR3 is 16 amino acids long. V was shortened by 0 bases and J by 6 bases, with 16 bases between the two germline ends. CDR3 nucleotides: TGCGCCAGCAGCCAAGATCAGCGGAGGGGGTGGGATACGCAGTATTTT. It codes for CASSQDQRRGWDTQYF.

This chain uses TRBV6-6 with TRBJ2-3; D call uncertain. V was cut by 2 bases and J by 4 bases, with 10 bases left in between. The CDR3 has 14 residues. Germline assignment: CDR1 MNHNY and CDR2 SVGAGI (reference sequence). The CDR3 sequence is CASSYTSNADTQYF. CDR3 in DNA: TGTGCCAGCAGTTACACGTCGAACGCAGATACGCAGTATTTT.

The V gene is TRBV7-6, the J gene TRBJ2-2, with no clear D. The V end was cut by 4 bases, the J end by 6 bases, with 6 bases between. CDR3 length: 12 residues. In germline, CDR1 is SGHVS, CDR2 FNYEAQ. CDR3 sequence (DNA): TGTGCCAGCAGCTCCCCCCCCGGGGAGCTGTTTTTT. Protein sequence: CASSSPPGELFF.